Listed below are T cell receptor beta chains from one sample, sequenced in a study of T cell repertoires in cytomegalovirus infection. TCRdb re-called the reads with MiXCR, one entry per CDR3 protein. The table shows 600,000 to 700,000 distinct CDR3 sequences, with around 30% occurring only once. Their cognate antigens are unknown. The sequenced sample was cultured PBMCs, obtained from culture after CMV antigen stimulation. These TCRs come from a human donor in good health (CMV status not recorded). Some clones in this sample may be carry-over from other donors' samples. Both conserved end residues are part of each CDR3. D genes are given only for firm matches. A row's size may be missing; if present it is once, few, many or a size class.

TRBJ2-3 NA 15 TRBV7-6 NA TGTGCCAGCAGCTTACGGGGGAGAAAGGCAGATACGCAGTATTTT CASSLRGRKADTQYF
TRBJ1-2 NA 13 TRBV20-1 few TGCAGTGCTAGAGAGGTATCTGGCTATGGCTACACCTTC CSAREVSGYGYTF
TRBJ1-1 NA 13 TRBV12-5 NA TGTGCTAGTGGTTTGGAACCTAACACTGAAGCTTTCTTT CASGLEPNTEAFF
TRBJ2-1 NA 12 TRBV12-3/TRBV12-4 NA TGTGCCAGCAGTTTAAACCTGGTTCCCTCTCTCTTC CASSLNLVPSLF
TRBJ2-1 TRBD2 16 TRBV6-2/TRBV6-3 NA TGTGCCAGCAGTCAGTCAGGACTAGCGGGAGTAGGGGAGCAGTTCTTC CASSQSGLAGVGEQFF
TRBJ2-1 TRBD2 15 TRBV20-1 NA TGCAGTGCTAGGTCCTTAGCGGGAGAATACAATGAGCAGTTCTTC CSARSLAGEYNEQFF
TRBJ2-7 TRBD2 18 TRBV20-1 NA TGCAGTGCTAGACAACTAGCGGGAGGGCCTGGTGCCTCCTACGAGCAGTACTTC CSARQLAGGPGASYEQYF
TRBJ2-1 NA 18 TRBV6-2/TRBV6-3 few TGTGCCAGCAGTTACATAGCTAGCGGAGGCCTAGGGGGCAATGAGCAGTTCTTC CASSYIASGGLGGNEQFF
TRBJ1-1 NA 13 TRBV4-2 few TGTGCCAGCAGCCAAGTCCCCGGAGAGGGAGCTTTCTTT CASSQVPGEGAFF
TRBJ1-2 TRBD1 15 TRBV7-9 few TGTGCCAGCAGCGCGGGACAGAGCACGATCTATGGCTACACCTTC CASSAGQSTIYGYTF
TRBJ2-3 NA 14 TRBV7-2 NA TGTGCCAGCAGCTTAAGTGACACCCGCGATACGCAGTATTTT CASSLSDTRDTQYF
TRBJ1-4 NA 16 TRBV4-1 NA TGCGCCAGCAGCCCCACCGCCCGGCTGTTTAATGAAAAACTGTTTTTT CASSPTARLFNEKLFF
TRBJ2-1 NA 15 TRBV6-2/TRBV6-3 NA TGTGCCAGCAGTTATGGTCAGGTTCTCGACAATGAGCAGTTCTTC CASSYGQVLDNEQFF
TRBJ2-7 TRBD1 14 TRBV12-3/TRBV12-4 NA TGTGCCAGCAGACCCGACAGGGGGATAAGCGAGCAGTACTTC CASRPDRGISEQYF
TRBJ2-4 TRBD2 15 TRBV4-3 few TGCGCCAGCAGCCAAGATAGCGGGAGAGGTAACATTCAGTACTTC CASSQDSGRGNIQYF
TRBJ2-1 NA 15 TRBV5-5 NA TGTGCCAGCAGGGTTGGGACGGGATCCTACAATGAGCAGTTCTTC CASRVGTGSYNEQFF
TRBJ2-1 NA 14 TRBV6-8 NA TGTGCCAGCAGGGAGACGGAATCCTACAATGAGCAGTTCTTC CASRETESYNEQFF
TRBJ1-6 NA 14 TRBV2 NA TGTGCCAGCAGTACGGACGGCCCCGGTTCACCCCTCCACTTT CASSTDGPGSPLHF